Below, 23 T cell receptor beta chains from the same sample are listed, as sequenced in a study of vaccination and CD4 T cells after COVID-19 (dated by TCRdb to the early 2020s). The sample's treatment or condition label, decoded: approximately 11-day PBMC culture with coronavirus spike peptide pools or control peptides (ViraFEST assay). Antigens of these TCRs are unknown. The library relied on PCR. Sequenced on an Illumina iSeq 100. DNA from cultured CD4+ T cells underwent TCR sequencing with the Oncomine TCR Beta short-read assay at the Johns Hopkins FTIC core. In-frame beta chains were kept once TCRdb had trimmed the public reads at Q25 with fastp and called clones with MiXCR. Entries are consolidated by CDR3 protein sequence, retaining the most common genes and DNA. This sample gives about 16,000 distinct CDR3 sequences in total; about a third of them show up just once. Clones ranked in the top ten supply roughly 15% of the sample.

Sequences were obtained from cultured CD4+ T cells from blood. All receptors come from a human donor with COVID-19.

In its sample, this clonotype was seen a few times. This sequence joins TRBV7-2 and TRBJ1-1; TRBD1 matches 7 bases. V was clipped by 1 base and J by 7 bases; unmatched bases: 6. The germline gives CDR1 SGHTA, CDR2 FQGNSA. The CDR3 contains 14 residues. CDR3 sequence reads: CASSLGGGRFEAFF. As DNA, the CDR3 is TGTGCCAGCAGCTTAGGAGGGGGCCGGTTTGAAGCTTTCTTT.

The genes are TRBV20-1 and TRBJ1-2; 10 nucleotides agree with TRBD1. The CDR3 is 16 residues long. Per the germline V gene, CDR1 is DFQATT and CDR2 is SNEGSKA (reference sequence). J gave up 7 bases and V 3 bases, and 14 bases lay outside the gene matches. CDR3 protein: CSARIGWGQGRIGYTF. DNA for the CDR3: TGCAGTGCTAGGATAGGTTGGGGACAGGGGAGAATTGGCTACACCTTC.

About this clonotype itself: One end of the junction does not line up with germline, which may come from a read error. This chain joins TRBV5-1 and TRBJ2-5; a weak D match, TRBD2 (5 bases). The germline V gene has CDR1 SGHRS and CDR2 YFSETQ. This CDR3 spans 14 amino acids. The CDR3 DNA follows: TGCGCCAACAGCCGCAAAACCGGGGAAGAGACCCAGTACTTC. It translates to CANSRKTGEETQYF.

This clonotype has a handful of counts. The rearrangement uses TRBV28 and TRBJ1-5; TRBD1 matches at 9 bases. Looked up from germline, CDR1 is MDHEN and CDR2 is SYDVKM. The trim removed 2 bases at V and 7 bases at J, leaving 9 bases unmatched. This CDR3 comprises 16 residues. CDR3 bases: TGTGCCAGCAGTTTAGTTGGGACAGGGCCAAGGCAGCCCCAGCATTTT. As protein: CASSLVGTGPRQPQHF.

This clonotype occurred a few times. The V gene is TRBV2, the J gene TRBJ1-1, with TRBD1 matching 9 bases. The V segment lost 6 bases and the J segment 3 bases; nucleotides outside the gene matches: 5. Germline V lookup: CDR1 SNHLY, CDR2 FYNNEI. This CDR3 has 14 amino acids. The CDR3 sequence is CASRRTGVDTEAFF. The CDR3 nucleotides are TGTGCCAGCAGGCGGACAGGGGTGGACACTGAAGCTTTCTTT.

V usage is TRBV6-2 or TRBV6-3 and J usage is TRBJ2-2; the D gene is possibly TRBD2 (5 bases). V lost 4 bases to trimming and J lost 7 bases, with 22 bases between them. CDR1 is MNHEY, CDR2 SVGEGT, per germline. The CDR3 length is 17 residues. CDR3 nucleotides: TGTGCCAGCAGTTGGTACCCCAGGAGGACCTGGGACGGGGAGCTGTTTTTT. Translated: CASSWYPRRTWDGELFF.

This clonotype has only a few counts. The chain recombines TRBV30 with TRBJ2-7; possibly TRBD1 or TRBD2 for D (5 bases each). From germline, CDR1 is GTSNPN and CDR2 SVGIG (reference sequence). CDR3 size: 13 residues. V lost 4 bases and J lost 3, with 13 bases in between. Here the CDR3 reads CAWTGSGDYEQYF. CDR3 bases: TGTGCCTGGACAGGGAGTGGTGACTACGAGCAGTACTTC.

The rearrangement links TRBV11-3 to TRBJ2-5; 11 bases match TRBD2. J gave up 1 base and V 4 bases, and 2 bases lay outside the gene matches. CDR1 and CDR2 (germline): SGHNT, YENEEA. The CDR3 is 15 residues long. DNA of the CDR3: TGTGCCAGCAGCTCCGGGACTAGCGGCCAAGAGACCCAGTACTTC. Translation gives CASSSGTSGQETQYF. Together with reference TRBV11-3 and TRBJ2-5, the CDR3 gives the full variable domain: EAGVVQSPRYKIIEKKQPVAFWCNPISGHNTLYWYLQNLGQGPELLIRYENEEAVDDSQLPKDRFSAERLKGVDSTLKIQPAELGDSAVYLCASSSGTSGQETQYFGPGTRLLVL.

This clonotype was detected only a few times. The DNA of the CDR3 is TGTGCCTGGGGGGGAATTAACTATGGCTACACCTTC. Translated, it gives CAWGGINYGYTF. This chain connects TRBV30 to TRBJ1-2, with D possibly TRBD1 on 5 matching bases. This CDR3 spans 12 amino acids. Deletions cut 5 bases from V and 1 base from J, with 8 bases between. CDR1 and CDR2 (germline): GTSNPN, SVGIG (reference sequence).

The table lists this clonotype with a few counts. This chain links TRBV28 with TRBJ1-1; D not certain. The germline gives CDR1 MDHEN, CDR2 SYDVKM. The CDR3 runs 13 residues. Trimming removed 4 bases at V and 2 bases at J, with 8 bases between. The chain's CDR3 is CASSSLTNTEAFF. For the CDR3, the DNA is TGTGCCAGCAGTTCCCTCACTAACACTGAAGCTTTCTTT.

This clonotype was picked up a small number of times. The chain has TRBV7-2 and TRBJ2-2; D remains ambiguous. The CDR3 extends over 16 amino acids. Germline V gene lookup returns CDR1 SGHTA and CDR2 FQGNSA. V was shortened by 1 base and J by 7 bases, with 16 bases between the two germline ends. The CDR3 bases are TGTGCCAGCAGCTTAGACGGTTTGCAGGTGAACGGGGAGCTGTTTTTT. Its translation: CASSLDGLQVNGELFF.

The chain uses TRBV7-8 and TRBJ1-4, with a possible D match to TRBD1 (5 bases). In germline, CDR1 is SGHVS, CDR2 FQNEAQ. CDR3 size: 14 residues. V gave up 6 bases and J gave up 4 bases, with 12 bases separating them. This CDR3 is CASSTGLNNEKLFF. The CDR3 coding sequence is TGTGCCAGCAGTACAGGATTAAATAATGAAAAACTGTTTTTT.

This clonotype was counted a single time. The J gene is TRBJ2-7, the V gene TRBV12-3 or TRBV12-4, with D uncertain. Trimming pared 3 bases from V and 2 bases from J, leaving 11 bases between. The CDR3 runs 14 residues. The CDR3 DNA is TGTGCCAGCAGTTTGAGTCCGGTGACCTACGAGCAGTACTTC. Protein product: CASSLSPVTYEQYF.

The chain is built from TRBV28 and TRBJ1-5, with unresolved D. V was cut by 8 bases and J by 2 bases, with 13 bases left in between. The CDR3 length is 14 residues. Germline V gene sequence: CDR1 MDHEN, CDR2 SYDVKM. CDR3 region: CASVPQRGNQPQHF. CDR3 sequence (DNA): TGTGCCAGCGTTCCCCAGCGTGGCAATCAGCCCCAGCATTTT.

This sequence joins TRBV7-3 and TRBJ2-7; D is perhaps TRBD1 (7 bases). CDR1 and CDR2 from the germline V gene are SGHTA and FQGTGA. This CDR3 has 16 amino acids. Trimming took off 5 bases at V and 3 bases at J, with 20 bases between the two ends. The CDR3 loop reads CASSPRRVRGFYEQYF. For the CDR3, the DNA is TGTGCCAGCAGCCCCCGGAGGGTCAGGGGGTTCTACGAGCAGTACTTC. Full variable domain (outside the CDR3, taken from reference TRBV7-3 and TRBJ2-7): GAGVSQTPSNKVTEKGKYVELRCDPISGHTALYWYRQSLGQGPEFLIYFQGTGAADDSGLPNDRFFAVRPEGSVSTLKIQRTERGDSAVYLCASSPRRVRGFYEQYFGPGTRLTVT.

This clonotype was counted a few times. The chain combines TRBV11-2 with TRBJ1-6; 7 bases line up with TRBD1. Germline V gives CDR1 SGHAT, CDR2 FQNNGV. This CDR3 has 15 residues. V dropped 0 bases and J dropped 9; count of bases not matched to a gene: 5. This CDR3 reads CASSLDLQGFSPLHF. In DNA form, the CDR3 reads TGTGCCAGCAGCTTAGATCTACAGGGGTTTTCACCCCTCCACTTT.

The chain has TRBV14 and TRBJ1-6; D not certain. This CDR3 region has 12 residues. V lost 5 bases, J lost 5 bases, and 4 bases lay in between. The germline gives CDR1 SGHDN, CDR2 FVKESK. CDR3 coding DNA: TGTGCCAGCAGCTTTAATAATTCACCCCTCCACTTT. It is translated as CASSFNNSPLHF. Full variable domain (rest looked up from reference TRBV14 and TRBJ1-6): EAGVTQFPSHSVIEKGQTVTLRCDPISGHDNLYWYRRVMGKEIKFLLHFVKESKQDESGMPNNRFLAERTGGTYSTLKVQPAELEDSGVYFCASSFNNSPLHFGNGTRLTVT.

The rearrangement joins TRBV6-2 or TRBV6-3 to TRBJ2-4; 10 nucleotides align to TRBD1. Germline V gene data show CDR1 as MNHEY and CDR2 as SVGEGT. With 4 bases clipped from V and 4 bases from J, the junction kept 13 bases outside the gene matches. This CDR3 is built from 18 residues. CDR3 sequence: CASSSRDRGIYWKNIQYF. The CDR3 DNA reads as TGTGCCAGCAGTTCCCGGGACAGGGGAATTTATTGGAAAAACATTCAGTACTTC.

This clonotype was seen a few times. V gene TRBV12-3 or TRBV12-4 combines with J gene TRBJ1-2, with TRBD1 identical over 7 bases. The V and J ends lost 2 bases and 5 bases, in that order; junction bases with no gene match: 11. This CDR3 is built from 16 residues. In DNA, the CDR3 is TGTGCCAGCAGTTTATCCGGACAGGCCCTTCAGTATGGCTACACCTTC. It translates to CASSLSGQALQYGYTF.

The CDR3 sequence: CAWSVWDRAGQPQHF. CDR3 nucleotide sequence: TGTGCCTGGAGTGTATGGGACAGGGCTGGTCAGCCCCAGCATTTT. The rearrangement uses TRBV30 and TRBJ1-5, with 9 nucleotides matching TRBD1. This CDR3 comprises 15 residues. J lost 6 bases, V lost 0 bases, and 6 bases had no gene match. Germline CDR1 and CDR2: GTSNPN and SVGIG (reference sequence).

CDR3 nucleotide sequence: TGCAGTGCCCGAAATCGGGGGGCAGCCGGCGAGCAGTACTTC. Encoded protein: CSARNRGAAGEQYF. The chain joins TRBV20-1 to TRBJ2-7, with TRBD2 as a possible D gene (7 bases). This CDR3 is 14 amino acids long. Germline V gene lookup returns CDR1 DFQATT and CDR2 SNEGSKA (reference sequence). V lost 6 bases to trimming and J lost 6 bases, with 21 bases between them.

The table lists this clonotype with a few counts. The gene calls are TRBV19 and TRBJ2-3, with 8 bases fitting TRBD2. CDR1 is LNHDA, CDR2 SQIVND, per germline (reference sequence). The CDR3 is 16 residues long. V was clipped by 0 bases and J by 6 bases; unmatched bases: 8. The CDR3, as DNA: TGTGCCAGTAGTATAGAAATCCCCGGGGGGGCCGATACGCAGTATTTT. Translating it yields CASSIEIPGGADTQYF.

CDR3 DNA: TGTGCCAGCAGCGCCACAGGGGGCGAATTGGGTGGCTACACCTTC. This sequence encodes CASSATGGELGGYTF. The rearrangement uses TRBV7-9 and TRBJ1-2, with 9 bases identical to TRBD1. V shed 5 bases, J shed 7 bases, and the junction held 11 bases outside the gene matches. The CDR3 is made up of 15 amino acids. CDR1 is SEHNR and CDR2 is FQNEAQ in the germline V gene (reference sequence).